This T cell receptor beta chain stems from a study of graft-versus-host responses after intestinal transplantation. Study results and limitations: The marrow of recipients harbored GvH clones, and ileum or blood showed some of them first.

Profiling relied on immunoSEQ multiplex PCR, and the TCRdb table lists in-frame clones only, not all of them. Among about 89,000 clones listed, just over 90% were seen once. Germline V CDR1 and CDR2: SGHDT, YYEEEE. The trim removed 4 bases at V and 1 base at J, leaving 5 bases unmatched. The CDR3 runs to 14 residues. Comments on this clone: As yet, its antigen is unknown.

The V and J genes are TRBV5-6 and TRBJ2-7; 7 bases map to TRBD1. This TCR was recovered from a human donor who received an intestinal transplant. The material sequenced was unstimulated CD8+ T cells sorted from spleen or lymph node cells, taken before intestinal transplant. The CDR3 DNA follows: TGTGCCAGCAGCGGGACAGCACTTTCCTACGAGCAGTACTTC. This encodes CASSGTALSYEQYF.